Listed below are T cell receptor beta chains from one sample, sequenced in a study of shared clonotypes between healthy human individuals. Here immunoSEQ multiplex PCR was the method, and the copy in TCRdb shows in-frame clones only, minus some. The table lists roughly 2.5 million clones, approximately 94% of them singletons. Sequencing was performed on naive CD4+ T cells sorted from blood. The source of these receptors is a man aged 18 to 29 in good health. Each CDR3 is given with its conserved first and last residue. Each record gives: D gene, J gene, clone size, V gene, CDR3 protein, CDR3 DNA. A D gene is named only where the DNA matches it firmly. The listing skips clone size in some rows; elsewhere it reads once, few, many or a size class.

d_gene: -; j_gene: TRBJ2-7; abundance: once; v_gene: TRBV11-2; CDR3aa: CASSPQAAALYEQYF; CDR3nt: TGTGCCAGCAGCCCTCAAGCGGCAGCCCTCTACGAGCAGTACTTC
d_gene: TRBD1; j_gene: TRBJ2-2; abundance: -; v_gene: TRBV7-9; CDR3aa: CASSDRANTGELFF; CDR3nt: TGTGCCAGCAGTGACAGGGCTAACACCGGGGAGCTGTTTTTT
d_gene: -; j_gene: TRBJ2-5; abundance: -; v_gene: TRBV18; CDR3aa: CASSLREKETQYF; CDR3nt: TGTGCCAGCTCACTACGGGAGAAAGAGACCCAGTACTTC
d_gene: -; j_gene: TRBJ2-7; abundance: -; v_gene: TRBV7-2; CDR3aa: CASSPGGEQYF; CDR3nt: TGTGCCAGCAGCCCCGGTGGGGAGCAGTACTTC
d_gene: -; j_gene: TRBJ1-2; abundance: -; v_gene: TRBV5-1; CDR3aa: CASSFNLRQDSPLHGYTF; CDR3nt: TGCGCCAGCAGCTTTAATCTCCGGCAGGATAGCCCCCTGCATGGCTACACCTTC
d_gene: -; j_gene: TRBJ1-6; abundance: -; v_gene: TRBV5-5; CDR3aa: CASNPDSLQSGFPLHF; CDR3nt: TGTGCCAGCAATCCTGACAGTTTACAATCCGGATTCCCCCTCCACTTT
d_gene: TRBD2; j_gene: TRBJ2-7; abundance: -; v_gene: TRBV14; CDR3aa: CASSQNLAGGSEQYF; CDR3nt: TGTGCCAGCAGCCAAAATCTAGCGGGAGGATCCGAGCAGTACTTC
d_gene: TRBD2; j_gene: TRBJ2-7; abundance: -; v_gene: TRBV7-2; CDR3aa: CASRTSGGYEQYF; CDR3nt: TGTGCCAGCCGCACTAGCGGGGGCTACGAGCAGTACTTC
d_gene: -; j_gene: TRBJ2-3; abundance: -; v_gene: TRBV5-1; CDR3aa: CASSLSQEVDTQYF; CDR3nt: TGCGCCAGCAGCTTGTCACAGGAGGTGGATACGCAGTATTTT
d_gene: -; j_gene: TRBJ2-7; abundance: -; v_gene: TRBV5-3; CDR3aa: CARSFRMGRTSYEQYF; CDR3nt: TGTGCCAGAAGCTTTCGAATGGGACGGACCTCCTACGAGCAGTACTTC
d_gene: -; j_gene: TRBJ2-4; abundance: -; v_gene: TRBV4-1; CDR3aa: CASSPLVMNIQYF; CDR3nt: TGCGCCAGCAGCCCACTAGTGATGAACATTCAGTACTTC
d_gene: -; j_gene: TRBJ2-3; abundance: -; v_gene: TRBV18; CDR3aa: CASSPSSTDTQYF; CDR3nt: TGTGCCAGCTCACCTTCTAGCACAGATACGCAGTATTTT
d_gene: -; j_gene: TRBJ2-7; abundance: -; v_gene: TRBV5-1; CDR3aa: CASSLGGGRTTYEQYF; CDR3nt: TGCGCCAGCAGCTTGGGTGGAGGGCGGACTACCTACGAGCAGTACTTC
d_gene: -; j_gene: TRBJ2-2; abundance: -; v_gene: TRBV7-2; CDR3aa: CASSPGLVNTGELFF; CDR3nt: TGTGCCAGCAGCCCGGGACTGGTAAACACCGGGGAGCTGTTTTTT
d_gene: TRBD1; j_gene: TRBJ1-1; abundance: -; v_gene: TRBV27; CDR3aa: CASSSYRGGGTEAFF; CDR3nt: TGTGCCAGCAGTTCATACAGGGGGGGCGGGACTGAAGCTTTCTTT
d_gene: -; j_gene: TRBJ1-1; abundance: -; v_gene: TRBV11-2; CDR3aa: CASSSNNFEAFF; CDR3nt: TGTGCCAGCAGCTCAAATAACTTTGAAGCTTTCTTT
d_gene: TRBD2; j_gene: TRBJ2-7; abundance: -; v_gene: TRBV6-5; CDR3aa: CASSYWGLAGVREQYF; CDR3nt: TGTGCCAGCAGTTACTGGGGACTAGCGGGGGTTCGCGAGCAGTACTTC
d_gene: -; j_gene: TRBJ2-7; abundance: -; v_gene: TRBV6-6; CDR3aa: CASNSVRYEQYF; CDR3nt: TGTGCCAGCAATTCAGTGAGGTACGAGCAGTACTTC
d_gene: -; j_gene: TRBJ1-1; abundance: -; v_gene: TRBV7-2; CDR3aa: CASSLLRWNTEAFF; CDR3nt: TGTGCCAGCAGCCTCTTGCGGTGGAACACTGAAGCTTTCTTT
d_gene: TRBD2; j_gene: TRBJ2-3; abundance: -; v_gene: TRBV5-1; CDR3aa: CASSLGSSGSTDTQYF; CDR3nt: TGCGCCAGCAGCTTGGGGTCTAGCGGAAGCACAGATACGCAGTATTTT
d_gene: -; j_gene: TRBJ1-3; abundance: few; v_gene: TRBV9; CDR3aa: CASSVGTGSGNTIYF; CDR3nt: TGTGCCAGCAGCGTAGGAACAGGGTCAGGAAACACCATATATTTT
d_gene: TRBD2; j_gene: TRBJ2-4; abundance: -; v_gene: TRBV7-8; CDR3aa: CASSLGGLAGAELKNIQYF; CDR3nt: TGTGCCAGCAGCTTAGGGGGACTAGCGGGGGCCGAACTCAAAAACATTCAGTACTTC
d_gene: TRBD1; j_gene: TRBJ2-7; abundance: -; v_gene: TRBV11-1; CDR3aa: CASSLAPYTGGSSYEQYF; CDR3nt: TGTGCCAGCAGCTTAGCGCCCTATACAGGGGGAAGCTCCTACGAGCAGTACTTC
d_gene: TRBD2; j_gene: TRBJ2-3; abundance: -; v_gene: TRBV7-3; CDR3aa: CASSPRASGSTDTQYF; CDR3nt: TGTGCCAGCAGCCCGAGGGCTAGCGGGTCCACAGATACGCAGTATTTT
d_gene: TRBD1; j_gene: TRBJ1-1; abundance: -; v_gene: TRBV7-2; CDR3aa: CASSLYTGATEAFF; CDR3nt: TGTGCCAGCAGCTTATACACAGGGGCTACTGAAGCTTTCTTT
d_gene: -; j_gene: TRBJ2-7; abundance: -; v_gene: TRBV5-1; CDR3aa: CASSLVPGIIGYEQYF; CDR3nt: TGCGCCAGCAGCTTGGTACCCGGTATAATCGGTTACGAGCAGTACTTC
d_gene: TRBD1; j_gene: TRBJ1-6; abundance: -; v_gene: TRBV2; CDR3aa: CASETGGPNSPLHF; CDR3nt: TGTGCCAGTGAGACAGGGGGCCCTAATTCACCCCTCCACTTT
d_gene: -; j_gene: TRBJ1-2; abundance: once; v_gene: TRBV7-5; CDR3aa: CARSVICSSGGYTF; CDR3nt: TGTGCCAGAAGCGTAATATGCTCCAGTGGTGGCTACACCTTC
d_gene: -; j_gene: TRBJ1-1; abundance: once; v_gene: TRBV6-6; CDR3aa: CASKRVRNTEAFF; CDR3nt: TGTGCCAGCAAACGTGTCAGGAACACTGAAGCTTTCTTT
d_gene: -; j_gene: TRBJ1-6; abundance: -; v_gene: TRBV2; CDR3aa: CASSLNGGDLNSPLHF; CDR3nt: TGTGCCAGCAGCCTGAACGGGGGGGACCTTAATTCACCCCTCCACTTT